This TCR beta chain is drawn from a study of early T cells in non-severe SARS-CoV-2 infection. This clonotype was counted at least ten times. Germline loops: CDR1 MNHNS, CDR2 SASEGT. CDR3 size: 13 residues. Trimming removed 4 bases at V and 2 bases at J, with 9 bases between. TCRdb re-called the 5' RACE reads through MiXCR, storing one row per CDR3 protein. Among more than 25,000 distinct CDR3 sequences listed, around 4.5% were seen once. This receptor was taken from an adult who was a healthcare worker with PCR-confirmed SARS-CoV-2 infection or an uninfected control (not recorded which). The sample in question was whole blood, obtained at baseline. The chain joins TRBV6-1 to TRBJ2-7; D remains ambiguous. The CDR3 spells CASSADATYEQYF. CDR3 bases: TGTGCCAGCAGTGCGGACGCGACCTACGAGCAGTACTTC.